This T cell receptor (beta chain) stems from a study of regulatory T cells in long-lasting Graves disease. Time point meaning: persistent/refractory GD, antithyroid drugs over 5 years with positive TRAb. Making the TCR library involved RNA that had been extracted from PBMCs. V was pared by 0 bases and J by 2 bases, with 7 bases between. The CDR3 extends over 14 amino acids. The germline V gene encodes CDR1 MNHEY and CDR2 SVGAGI. Sequencing libraries for TCR beta were prepared with iRepertoire HTBI primers and Arm-PCR of CDR3 regions. TCRdb re-analysed the multiplex PCR reads in MiXCR, keeping a single row per CDR3 protein. Among 700,000 or so distinct CDR3 sequences listed, 30% were seen once. This clonotype was recorded many times.

This chain joins TRBV6-5 and TRBJ1-2; D not certain. This clonotype was obtained from a female donor with Graves disease. This sample comprised peripheral blood mononuclear cells (PBMCs), obtained when the disease was refractory, from a patient treated with antithyroid drugs. Written as DNA, the CDR3 is TGTGCCAGCAGTTACTCCCCGGGGAACTATGGCTACACCTTC. It is translated as CASSYSPGNYGYTF.